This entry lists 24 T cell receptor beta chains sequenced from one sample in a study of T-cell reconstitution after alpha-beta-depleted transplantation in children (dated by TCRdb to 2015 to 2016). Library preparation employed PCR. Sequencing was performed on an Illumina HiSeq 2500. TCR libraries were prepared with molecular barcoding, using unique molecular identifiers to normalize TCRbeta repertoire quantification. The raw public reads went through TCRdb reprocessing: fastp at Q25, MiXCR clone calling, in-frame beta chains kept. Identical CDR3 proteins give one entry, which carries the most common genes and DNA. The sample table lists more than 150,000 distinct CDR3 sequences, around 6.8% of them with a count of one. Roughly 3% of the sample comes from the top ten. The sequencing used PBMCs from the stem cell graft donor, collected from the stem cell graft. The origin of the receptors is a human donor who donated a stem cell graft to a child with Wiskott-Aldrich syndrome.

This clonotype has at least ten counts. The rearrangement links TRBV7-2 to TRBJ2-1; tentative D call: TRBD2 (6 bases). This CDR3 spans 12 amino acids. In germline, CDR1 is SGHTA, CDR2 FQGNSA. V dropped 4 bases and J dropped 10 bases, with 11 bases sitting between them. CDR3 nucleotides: TGTGCCAGCAGCTCCCCAAGCGGGGAGCAGTTCTTC. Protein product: CASSSPSGEQFF.

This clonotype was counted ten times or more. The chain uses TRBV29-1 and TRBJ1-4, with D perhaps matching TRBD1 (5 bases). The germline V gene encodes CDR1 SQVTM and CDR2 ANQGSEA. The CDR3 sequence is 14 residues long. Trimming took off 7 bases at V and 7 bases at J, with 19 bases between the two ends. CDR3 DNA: TGCAGCGCCGGGCCGGGGCAGGGAAGTGAAAAACTGTTTTTT. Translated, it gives CSAGPGQGSEKLFF.

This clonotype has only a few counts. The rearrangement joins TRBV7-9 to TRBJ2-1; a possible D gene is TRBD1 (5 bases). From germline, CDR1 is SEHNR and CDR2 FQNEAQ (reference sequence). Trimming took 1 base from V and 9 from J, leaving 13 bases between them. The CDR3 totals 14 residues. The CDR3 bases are TGTGCCAGCAGCTTAGAGAGCAGGGTCGGTGAGCAGTTCTTC. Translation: CASSLESRVGEQFF.

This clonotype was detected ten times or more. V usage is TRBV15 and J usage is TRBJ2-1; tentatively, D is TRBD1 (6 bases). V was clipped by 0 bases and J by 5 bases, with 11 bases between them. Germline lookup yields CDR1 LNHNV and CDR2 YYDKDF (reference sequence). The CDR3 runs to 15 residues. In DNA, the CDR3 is TGTGCCACCAGCAGAGACGCAGGGGCGCACAATGAGCAGTTCTTC. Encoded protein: CATSRDAGAHNEQFF.

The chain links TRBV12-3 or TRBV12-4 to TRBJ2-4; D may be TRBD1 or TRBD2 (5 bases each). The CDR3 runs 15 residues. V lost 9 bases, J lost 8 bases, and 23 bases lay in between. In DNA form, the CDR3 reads TGTGCCAGAAATCCCCTGGGGGTCATGGGGGACATTCAGTACTTC. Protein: CARNPLGVMGDIQYF.

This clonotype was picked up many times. This chain's CDR3 is CASSLTGGETEAFF. For the CDR3, the DNA is TGTGCCAGCAGCCTGACAGGGGGCGAGACTGAAGCTTTCTTT. The rearrangement joins TRBV2 to TRBJ1-1, with 10 nucleotides matching TRBD1. This CDR3 spans 14 amino acids. CDR1 and CDR2 (germline): SNHLY, FYNNEI. The ends lost 6 bases at V and 5 bases at J; junction bases unmatched: 6.

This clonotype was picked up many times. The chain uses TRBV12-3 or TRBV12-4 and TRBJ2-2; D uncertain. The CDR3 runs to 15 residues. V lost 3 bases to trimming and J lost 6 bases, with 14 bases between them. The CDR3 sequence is CASSFGPGRAGELFF. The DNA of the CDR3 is TGTGCCAGCAGTTTTGGTCCTGGGCGTGCCGGGGAGCTGTTTTTT.

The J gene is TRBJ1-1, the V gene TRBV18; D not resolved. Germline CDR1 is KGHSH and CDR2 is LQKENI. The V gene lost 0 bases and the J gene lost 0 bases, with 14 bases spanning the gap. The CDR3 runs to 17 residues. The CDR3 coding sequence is TGTGCCAGCTCACCACCGTTTGCGGATTACATGAACACTGAAGCTTTCTTT. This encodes CASSPPFADYMNTEAFF. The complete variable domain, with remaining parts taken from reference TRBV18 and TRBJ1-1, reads NAGVMQNPRHLVRRRGQEARLRCSPMKGHSHVYWYRQLPEEGLKFMVYLQKENIIDESGMPKERFSAEFPKEGPSILRIQQVVRGDSAAYFCASSPPFADYMNTEAFFGQGTRLTVV.

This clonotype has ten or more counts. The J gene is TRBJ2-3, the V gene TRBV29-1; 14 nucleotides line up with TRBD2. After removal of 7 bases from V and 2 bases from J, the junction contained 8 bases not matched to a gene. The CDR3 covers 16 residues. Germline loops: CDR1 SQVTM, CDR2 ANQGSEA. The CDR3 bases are TGCAGCGCCAGGACTAGCGGGGGGTCCTTCACAGATACGCAGTATTTT. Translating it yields CSARTSGGSFTDTQYF.

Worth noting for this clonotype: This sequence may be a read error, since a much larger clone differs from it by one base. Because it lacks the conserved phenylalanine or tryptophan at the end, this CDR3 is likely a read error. CDR3 in amino acids: CSVFLGLAGLTDTQYY. CDR3 bases: TGCAGCGTTTTTCTAGGACTAGCGGGGCTCACAGATACGCAGTATTAT. The chain uses TRBV29-1 and TRBJ2-3, with 12 nucleotides matching TRBD2. V lost 5 bases, J lost 2 bases, and 8 bases stayed unmatched. Germline CDR1 and CDR2: SQVTM and ANQGSEA. The CDR3 sequence is 16 residues long.

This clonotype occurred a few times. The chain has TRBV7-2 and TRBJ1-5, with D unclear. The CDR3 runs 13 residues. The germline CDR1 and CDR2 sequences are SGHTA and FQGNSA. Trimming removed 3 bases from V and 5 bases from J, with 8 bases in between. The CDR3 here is CASSFRGDQPQHF. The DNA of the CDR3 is TGTGCCAGCAGCTTTAGAGGAGATCAGCCCCAGCATTTT.

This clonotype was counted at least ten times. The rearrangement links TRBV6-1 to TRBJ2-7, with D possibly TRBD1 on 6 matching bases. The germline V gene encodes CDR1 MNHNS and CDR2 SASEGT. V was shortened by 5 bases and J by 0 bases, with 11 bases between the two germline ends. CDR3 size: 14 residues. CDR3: CASSPLQGSYEQYF. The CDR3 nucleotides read TGTGCCAGCAGTCCGCTACAGGGCTCCTACGAGCAGTACTTC.

The CDR3 is CASSPRRTSSYNEQFF. The CDR3 region has the DNA TGTGCCAGTAGTCCCCGCCGGACTAGCTCCTACAATGAGCAGTTCTTC. V usage is TRBV19 and J usage is TRBJ2-1; 7 positions match TRBD2. This CDR3 has 16 amino acids. After removal of 5 bases from V and 0 bases from J, the junction contained 7 bases not matched to a gene. Looked up from germline, CDR1 is LNHDA and CDR2 is SQIVND (reference sequence).

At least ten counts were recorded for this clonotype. The CDR3 region has the DNA TGTGCCAGCAACTTAAGCGGGAAGAGGGCAGATACGCAGTATTTT. Its protein product is CASNLSGKRADTQYF. The chain combines TRBV5-5 with TRBJ2-3; the match to TRBD2 covers 7 bases. The germline V gene encodes CDR1 SGHKS and CDR2 YYEKEE (reference sequence). CDR3 length equals 15 residues. J gave up 4 bases and V 6 bases, and 11 bases lay outside the gene matches.

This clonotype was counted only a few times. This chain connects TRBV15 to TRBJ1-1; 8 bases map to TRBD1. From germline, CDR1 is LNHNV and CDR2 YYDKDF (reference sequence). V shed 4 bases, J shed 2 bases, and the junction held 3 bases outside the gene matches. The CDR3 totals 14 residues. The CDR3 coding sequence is TGTGCCACCAGCAAACAGGGGGGAAACACTGAAGCTTTCTTT. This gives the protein CATSKQGGNTEAFF.

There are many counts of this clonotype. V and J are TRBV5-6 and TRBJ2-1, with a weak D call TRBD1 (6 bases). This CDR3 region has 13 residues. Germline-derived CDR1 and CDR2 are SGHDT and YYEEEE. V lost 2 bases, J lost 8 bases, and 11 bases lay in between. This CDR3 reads CASSFRGWDEQFF. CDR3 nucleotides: TGTGCCAGCAGCTTCAGGGGATGGGATGAGCAGTTCTTC.

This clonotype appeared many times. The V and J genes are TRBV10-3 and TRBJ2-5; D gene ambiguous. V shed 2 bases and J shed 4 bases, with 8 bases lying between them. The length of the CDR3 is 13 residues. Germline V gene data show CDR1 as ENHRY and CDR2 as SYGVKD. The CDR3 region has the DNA TGTGCCATCAGTGAGGGGCTCGGAGAGACCCAGTACTTC. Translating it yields CAISEGLGETQYF.

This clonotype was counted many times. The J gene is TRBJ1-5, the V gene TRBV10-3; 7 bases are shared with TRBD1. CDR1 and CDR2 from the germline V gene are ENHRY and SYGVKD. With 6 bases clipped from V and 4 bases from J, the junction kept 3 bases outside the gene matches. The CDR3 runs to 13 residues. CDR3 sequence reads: CAIRGQPNQPQHF. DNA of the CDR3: TGTGCCATCAGGGGACAGCCTAATCAGCCCCAGCATTTT.

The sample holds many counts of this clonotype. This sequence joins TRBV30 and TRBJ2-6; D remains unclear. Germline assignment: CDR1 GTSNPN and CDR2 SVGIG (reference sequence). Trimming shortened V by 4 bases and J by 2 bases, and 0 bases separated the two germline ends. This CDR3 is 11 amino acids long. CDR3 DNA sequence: TGTGCCTGGACTGGGGCCAACGTCCTGACTTTC. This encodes CAWTGANVLTF. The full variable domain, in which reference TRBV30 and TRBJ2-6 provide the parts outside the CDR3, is SQTIHQWPATLVQPVGSPLSLECTVEGTSNPNLYWYRQAAGRGLQLLFYSVGIGQISSEVPQNLSASRPQDRQFILSSKKLLLSDSGFYLCAWTGANVLTFGAGSRLTVL.

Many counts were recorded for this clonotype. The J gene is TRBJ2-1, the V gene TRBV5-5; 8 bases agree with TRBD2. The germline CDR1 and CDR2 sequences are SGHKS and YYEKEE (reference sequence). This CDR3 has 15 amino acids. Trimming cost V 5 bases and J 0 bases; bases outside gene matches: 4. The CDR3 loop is CASSLSGNSYNEQFF. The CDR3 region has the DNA TGTGCCAGCAGTCTTAGCGGGAACTCCTACAATGAGCAGTTCTTC.

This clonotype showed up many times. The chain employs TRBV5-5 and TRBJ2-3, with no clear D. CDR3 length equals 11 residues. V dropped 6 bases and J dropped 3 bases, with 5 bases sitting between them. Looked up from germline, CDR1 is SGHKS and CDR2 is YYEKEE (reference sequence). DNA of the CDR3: TGTGCCAGCAAGAGGACAGATACGCAGTATTTT. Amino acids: CASKRTDTQYF.

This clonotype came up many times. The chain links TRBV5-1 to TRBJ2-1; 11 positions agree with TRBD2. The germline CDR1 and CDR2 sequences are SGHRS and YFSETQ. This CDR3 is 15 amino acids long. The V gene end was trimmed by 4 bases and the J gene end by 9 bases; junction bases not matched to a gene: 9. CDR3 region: CASSRVSGGAREQFF. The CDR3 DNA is TGCGCCAGCAGCCGTGTTAGCGGGGGGGCCCGTGAGCAGTTCTTC.

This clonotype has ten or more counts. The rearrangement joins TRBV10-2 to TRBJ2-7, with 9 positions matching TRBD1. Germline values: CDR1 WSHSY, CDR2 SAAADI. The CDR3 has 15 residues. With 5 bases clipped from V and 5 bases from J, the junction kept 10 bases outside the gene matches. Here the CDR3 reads CASSRSGTGPHEQYF. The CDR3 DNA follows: TGCGCCAGCAGTAGGTCCGGGACAGGGCCCCACGAGCAGTACTTC.

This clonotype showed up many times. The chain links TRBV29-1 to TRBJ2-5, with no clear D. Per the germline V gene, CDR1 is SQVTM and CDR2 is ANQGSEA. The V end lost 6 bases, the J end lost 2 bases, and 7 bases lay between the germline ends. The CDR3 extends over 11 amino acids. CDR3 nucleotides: TGCAGCGTGAAAGGGCAAGAGACCCAGTACTTC. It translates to CSVKGQETQYF.